This TCR beta chain was captured by sequencing in a study of T-cell reconstitution after alpha-beta-depleted transplantation in children. The table lists this clonotype with many counts. As it was prepared, the TCRbeta library received unique molecular identifiers. TCRdb ran MiXCR on the PCR reads and lists one entry per CDR3 protein. In the table there are hundreds of thousands of distinct CDR3 sequences, around 9.5% of which are singletons. The sample consisted of PBMCs from the stem cell graft donor, taken from the stem cell graft. The TCR comes from a human donor who donated a stem cell graft to a child with acute lymphoblastic leukemia.

The CDR3 DNA is TGTGCCAGCAGCTTAATGTCTAGCACGACTAGCACAGATACGCAGTATTTT. This gives the protein CASSLMSSTTSTDTQYF. The rearrangement uses TRBV7-6 and TRBJ2-3; TRBD2 might be the D (5 bases). Between the trimmed V and J ends, which lost 2 bases and 0 bases, there was a span of 15 bases. This CDR3 is built from 17 residues. In germline, CDR1 is SGHVS, CDR2 FNYEAQ.